The 27 T cell receptor beta chains reported below all come from one sample, sequenced in a study of vaccination and CD4 T cells after COVID-19. The treatment denotes: roughly ten-day PBMC culture with coronavirus spike peptide pools or control peptides (ViraFEST assay). What these receptors recognize is not known. Once obtained from cultured CD4+ T cells, the DNA was sequenced using the Oncomine TCR Beta short-read assay. TCRdb ran MiXCR on the PCR reads and lists one entry per CDR3 protein. The repertoire has fewer than 20,000 distinct CDR3 sequences, 45% to 55% of them found once; the top ten carry around 3.4%. The sample here was CD4+ T cells from blood, cultured in vitro, taken before SARS-CoV-2 vaccination. The receptor set was obtained from a human donor who had recovered from COVID-19.

V and J are TRBV20-1 and TRBJ1-5, with 8 nucleotides matching TRBD1. The CDR3 totals 15 residues. V shed 0 bases and J 2 bases; nucleotides not matched to a gene: 3. The germline CDR1 and CDR2 sequences are DFQATT and SNEGSKA (reference sequence). The CDR3 DNA follows: TGCAGTGCTAGAGAAACGACAGGGGGCAATCAGCCCCAGCATTTT. This translates into CSARETTGGNQPQHF.

The chain uses TRBV6-4 and TRBJ2-2; D perhaps matches TRBD2 (5 bases). CDR1 and CDR2 from the germline V gene are MRHNA and SNTAGT. Trimming stripped 6 bases from V and 7 bases from J, with 12 bases between. The CDR3 length is 13 residues. The CDR3 nucleotides read TGTGCCAGCAGCTCATCGAGGGTCGGGGAGCTGTTTTTT. Encoded protein: CASSSSRVGELFF.

The CDR3 protein is CASSYQGDRGHEQYF. The CDR3 DNA follows: TGTGCCAGCAGTTATCAGGGAGACAGGGGCCACGAGCAGTACTTC. V usage is TRBV6-5 and J usage is TRBJ2-7; 8 bases match TRBD1. J lost 5 bases, V lost 3 bases, and 9 bases had no gene match. Per the germline V gene, CDR1 is MNHEY and CDR2 is SVGAGI. The CDR3 contains 15 residues.

The rearrangement links TRBV19 to TRBJ2-1; 8 nucleotides align to TRBD2. This CDR3 has 13 amino acids. V dropped 8 bases and J dropped 8; count of bases not matched to a gene: 8. CDR1 and CDR2 from the germline V gene are LNHDA and SQIVND (reference sequence). DNA for the CDR3: TGTGCCAGTGCCGCGGGGGGCGGGTATGAGCAGTTCTTC. Amino acid sequence: CASAAGGGYEQFF.

In this sample, this clonotype turned up a few times. This chain links TRBV19 with TRBJ1-5, with D possibly matching TRBD1 (6 bases). This CDR3 spans 17 amino acids. Germline assignment: CDR1 LNHDA and CDR2 SQIVND (reference sequence). Trimming stripped 4 bases from V and 6 bases from J, with 22 bases between. The CDR3 nucleotides read TGTGCCAGTAGTAAGGCCAAAGGCACAGGGTTGGTTCAGCCCCAGCATTTT. It yields the protein CASSKAKGTGLVQPQHF.

J is TRBJ2-1 and V is TRBV19, with D perhaps TRBD1 (6 bases). Germline V CDR1 and CDR2: LNHDA, SQIVND (reference sequence). This CDR3 contains 13 residues. V was clipped by 4 bases and J by 4 bases, with 8 bases between them. The CDR3 region has the DNA TGTGCCAGTAGTACGGACAGTTACAATGAGCAGTTCTTC. It encodes CASSTDSYNEQFF.

The CDR3 protein is CASSMTGVGTEAFF. The CDR3 DNA is TGTGCCAGCAGTATGACAGGGGTGGGGACCGAAGCTTTCTTT. The V call is TRBV7-3, the J call TRBJ1-1; TRBD1 matches at 8 bases. The CDR3 length is 14 residues. From germline, CDR1 is SGHTA and CDR2 FQGTGA. J gave up 8 bases and V 6 bases, and 11 bases lay outside the gene matches.

The chain joins TRBV28 to TRBJ1-6; possible D gene TRBD1, 5 bases. This CDR3 is built from 14 residues. The germline V gene has CDR1 MDHEN and CDR2 SYDVKM. V was clipped by 2 bases and J by 9 bases, with 11 bases between them. The CDR3 nucleotides read TGTGCCAGCAGTTTAAGGGGCGGGGGTTCACCCCTCCACTTT. Amino acids: CASSLRGGGSPLHF.

This clonotype was counted only a few times. The chain employs TRBV6-2 or TRBV6-3 and TRBJ1-2, with TRBD1 matching 7 bases. The CDR3 length is 14 residues. In germline, CDR1 is MNHEY, CDR2 SVGEGT. Trimming at V came to 1 base and at J to 4 bases, leaving 3 bases not matched to a gene. The CDR3 reads CASSYYDRVYGYTF. The CDR3 DNA is TGTGCCAGCAGTTACTACGACAGGGTCTATGGCTACACCTTC.

The chain has TRBV28 and TRBJ1-5, with 9 bases aligning to TRBD1. With 6 bases clipped from V and 7 bases from J, the junction kept 7 bases outside the gene matches. CDR3 length equals 14 residues. Germline CDR1 MDHEN, CDR2 SYDVKM. CDR3 amino acids: CASRIGQGRQPQHF. In DNA, the CDR3 is TGTGCCAGCAGAATTGGACAGGGGAGGCAGCCCCAGCATTTT.

CDR3 residues: CASSPRGSGTDTQYF. Here the CDR3 DNA reads TGTGCCAGCAGTCCACGGGGAAGCGGCACAGATACGCAGTATTTT. This chain connects TRBV28 to TRBJ2-3, with a possible D match to TRBD2 (5 bases). The CDR3 sequence is 15 residues long. V shed 5 bases and J shed 1 base, with 13 bases lying between them. Germline V lookup: CDR1 MDHEN, CDR2 SYDVKM.

The V call is TRBV19, the J call TRBJ1-2, with 9 bases lining up with TRBD1. The CDR3 covers 14 residues. The J segment lost 6 bases and the V segment lost 2 bases, leaving 4 bases of the junction unmatched. Germline loops: CDR1 LNHDA, CDR2 SQIVND (reference sequence). CDR3 in DNA: TGTGCCAGTAGTATACCTGGGACAGGGCATGGCTACACCTTC. Amino acid sequence: CASSIPGTGHGYTF.

V and J are TRBV6-5 and TRBJ1-1, with D uncertain. CDR3 length equals 17 residues. Between the trimmed V and J ends, which lost 0 bases and 1 base, there was a span of 15 bases. CDR1 MNHEY and CDR2 SVGAGI come from the germline V gene. CDR3 coding DNA: TGTGCCAGCAGTTACTCCGGCATAGGCAGGAAGAACACTGAAGCTTTCTTT. This translates into CASSYSGIGRKNTEAFF.

In its sample, this clonotype was seen a few times. The V call is TRBV18, the J call TRBJ1-5; D is ambiguous. Germline V gene lookup returns CDR1 KGHSH and CDR2 LQKENI. The CDR3 spans 14 residues. The V and J ends lost 3 bases and 7 bases respectively, with 13 bases between them. CDR3 sequence: CASSPDSGGQPQHF. CDR3 coding DNA: TGTGCCAGCTCACCGGATTCGGGCGGACAGCCCCAGCATTTT.

This clonotype was detected only a few times. This CDR3 is CSALGVSGKVSYEQYF. The CDR3 DNA is TGCAGTGCCCTCGGAGTAAGCGGGAAGGTTTCTTACGAGCAGTACTTC. This chain uses TRBV20-1 with TRBJ2-7; 7 bases are shared with TRBD2. Germline assignment: CDR1 DFQATT and CDR2 SNEGSKA (reference sequence). CDR3 length: 16 amino acids. Losses at the gene ends were 6 bases for V and 4 bases for J; bases not matched to a gene: 18.

The chain has TRBV15 and TRBJ2-7, with TRBD2 identical over 10 bases. CDR3 length: 15 residues. The V and J ends lost 5 bases and 3 bases, in that order; junction bases with no gene match: 7. Per the germline V gene, CDR1 is LNHNV and CDR2 is YYDKDF (reference sequence). The CDR3 DNA reads as TGTGCCACCAGCCGGGGCGGACTAGCGGTCTACGAGCAGTACTTC. It codes for CATSRGGLAVYEQYF.

This chain connects TRBV27 to TRBJ2-5, with 9 bases matching TRBD2. The CDR3 sequence is 19 residues long. V lost 0 bases to trimming and J lost 4 bases; unmatched junction nucleotides: 15. CDR1 is MNHEY, CDR2 SMNVEV, per germline (reference sequence). The CDR3 loop is CASSLSPPQAGGIGETQYF. CDR3 bases: TGTGCCAGCAGTTTATCCCCTCCCCAAGCGGGGGGAATTGGAGAGACCCAGTACTTC.

The chain links TRBV7-2 to TRBJ1-2, with D perhaps matching TRBD1 (5 bases). CDR1 and CDR2 (germline): SGHTA, FQGNSA. V was shortened by 4 bases and J by 2 bases, with 14 bases between the two germline ends. The CDR3 runs to 15 residues. CDR3 in DNA: TGTGCCAGCAGCTCCCCTGTAGAGGGGAACTATGGCTACACCTTC. This encodes CASSSPVEGNYGYTF.

The V and J genes are TRBV7-3 and TRBJ2-2; TRBD1 is a possible D gene (5 bases). Germline V gene data show CDR1 as SGHTA and CDR2 as FQGTGA. CDR3 length: 13 amino acids. V was trimmed by 1 base and J by 5 bases, leaving 5 bases between them. CDR3 DNA: TGTGCCAGCAGCTTAAAGGGGACCGGGGAGCTGTTTTTT. It codes for CASSLKGTGELFF.

This rearrangement joins TRBV6-1 to TRBJ1-4; D call uncertain. Germline CDR1 and CDR2: MNHNS and SASEGT. The CDR3 runs 13 residues. Trimming cost V 11 bases and J 3 bases, with 13 bases left between them. CDR3 nucleotides: TGTGCCGTTGGCGGGGTGGCTAATGAAAAACTGTTTTTT. Translated, it gives CAVGGVANEKLFF.

The chain is built from TRBV7-9 and TRBJ2-1; no reliable D call. V lost 5 bases and J lost 5, with 4 bases in between. CDR3 length equals 11 residues. Germline V gives CDR1 SEHNR, CDR2 FQNEAQ (reference sequence). The CDR3 DNA sequence: TGTGCCAGCAGCCTAGACAATGAGCAGTTCTTC. Amino acid sequence: CASSLDNEQFF.

This clonotype was observed a handful of times. The chain employs TRBV18 and TRBJ2-7, with TRBD1 identical over 10 bases. V dropped 6 bases and J dropped 5; count of bases not matched to a gene: 10. Looked up from germline, CDR1 is KGHSH and CDR2 is LQKENI. The CDR3 sequence is 15 residues long. The CDR3 DNA reads TGTGCCAGCTCGCCTCGACAGGGGGCTACGGACGAGCAGTACTTC. This codes for CASSPRQGATDEQYF.

The chain is built from TRBV20-1 and TRBJ1-6; D is uncertain. Trimming cost V 0 bases and J 7 bases, with 7 bases left between them. This CDR3 contains 13 residues. Per germline, CDR1 DFQATT and CDR2 SNEGSKA (reference sequence). The CDR3 protein is CSAREDGNSPLHF. The CDR3 DNA reads TGCAGTGCTAGAGAAGACGGGAATTCACCCCTCCACTTT.

The rearrangement joins TRBV10-1 to TRBJ2-3, with 7 nucleotides matching TRBD2. J lost 5 bases, V lost 0 bases, and 2 bases had no gene match. CDR1 is WNHNN and CDR2 is SYGVQD in the germline V gene (reference sequence). The CDR3 loop spans 14 amino acids. The CDR3 reads CASSESTGGDTQYF. Written as DNA, the CDR3 is TGCGCCAGCAGTGAGTCGACGGGAGGAGATACGCAGTATTTT.

In this sample, this clonotype turned up a few times. This chain connects TRBV2 to TRBJ1-6; TRBD1 matches at 9 bases. The germline CDR1 and CDR2 sequences are SNHLY and FYNNEI. The CDR3 is 15 amino acids. V lost 8 bases, J lost 6 bases, and 8 bases stayed unmatched. This CDR3 reads CASFGQGFSNSPLHF. CDR3 DNA: TGTGCCAGCTTCGGACAGGGGTTCTCTAATTCACCCCTCCACTTT.

A few counts support this clonotype. The rearrangement joins TRBV27 to TRBJ1-5; the D gene is possibly TRBD1 (6 bases). The germline CDR1 and CDR2 sequences are MNHEY and SMNVEV (reference sequence). Trimming took 3 bases from V and 3 from J, leaving 12 bases between them. This CDR3 has 15 amino acids. The CDR3 sequence: CASSFTQGLNQPQHF. The DNA of the CDR3 is TGTGCCAGCAGTTTTACTCAGGGGCTCAATCAGCCCCAGCATTTT.

The chain links TRBV30 to TRBJ2-5; the D gene is possibly TRBD1 (6 bases). The germline V gene encodes CDR1 GTSNPN and CDR2 SVGIG (reference sequence). V gave up 0 bases and J gave up 5 bases, with 16 bases separating them. The CDR3 extends over 15 amino acids. CDR3 region: CAWSVVRGKGETQYF. The CDR3 region has the DNA TGTGCCTGGAGTGTTGTCAGGGGAAAGGGGGAGACCCAGTACTTC.